Given below is one T cell receptor beta chain in context. Its antigen is undetermined. This CDR3 has 14 residues. Germline V CDR1 and CDR2: ENHRY, SYGVKD. V lost 2 bases and J 1 base, leaving 8 bases between the germline ends. This entry belongs to a study of cytomegalovirus exposure and HLA in healthy donors. Background on the study: One earlier analysis, a look at 150 million to 200 million T cells, found some 100 million unique TCR beta sequences.

PCR used 60 Vbeta primers and 13 Jbeta primers. Assay used: immunoSEQ multiplex PCR; TCRdb lists only in-frame clones, some missing. The table shows about 110,000 clones, with 70% to 85% occurring only once. Points from the study as a whole: The productive fraction for most TCR beta V segments was about 87% or about 30% in an earlier analysis. In vitro checks showed that three CMV-associated chains really do target CMV antigens.

This TCR was recovered from a woman between 18 and 30 years old in good health and CMV-seronegative. The material sequenced was PBMCs. The V call is TRBV10-3, the J call TRBJ1-2, with D unclear. The CDR3 DNA follows: TGTGCCATCAGTGAGAGAACGGTTAACTATGGCTACACCTTC. Its translation: CAISERTVNYGYTF.